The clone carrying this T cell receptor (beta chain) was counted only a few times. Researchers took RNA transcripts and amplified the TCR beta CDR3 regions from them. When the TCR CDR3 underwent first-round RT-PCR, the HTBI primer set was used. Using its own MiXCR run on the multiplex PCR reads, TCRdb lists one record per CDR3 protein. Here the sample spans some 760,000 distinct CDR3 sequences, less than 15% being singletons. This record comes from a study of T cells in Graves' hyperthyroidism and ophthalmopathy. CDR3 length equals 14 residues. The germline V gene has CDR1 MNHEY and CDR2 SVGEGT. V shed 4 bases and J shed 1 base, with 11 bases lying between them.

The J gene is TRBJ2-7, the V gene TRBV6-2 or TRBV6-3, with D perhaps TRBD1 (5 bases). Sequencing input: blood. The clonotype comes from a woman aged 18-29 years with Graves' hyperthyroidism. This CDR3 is CASSWRTPSYEQYF. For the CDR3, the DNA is TGTGCCAGCAGTTGGCGGACACCATCCTACGAGCAGTACTTC.